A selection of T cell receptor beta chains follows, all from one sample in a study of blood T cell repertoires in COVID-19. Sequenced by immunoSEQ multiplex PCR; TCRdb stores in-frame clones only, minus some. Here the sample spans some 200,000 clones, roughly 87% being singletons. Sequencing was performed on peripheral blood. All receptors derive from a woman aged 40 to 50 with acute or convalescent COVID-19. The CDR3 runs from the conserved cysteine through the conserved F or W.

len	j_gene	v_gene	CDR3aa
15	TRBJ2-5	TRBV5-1	CASSLAGVPQETQYF
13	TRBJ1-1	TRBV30	CAWSGGRVTEAFF
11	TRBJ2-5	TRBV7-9	CASSSVETQYF
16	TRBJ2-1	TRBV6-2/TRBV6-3	CASSRPAGGLQNEQFF
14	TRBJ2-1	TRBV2	CASLAGEVYNEQFF
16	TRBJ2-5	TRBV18	CASSPGGHQSKETQYF
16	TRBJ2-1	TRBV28	CATQVSPGQVDNEQFF
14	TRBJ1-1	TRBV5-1	CASSFSGVNTEAFF
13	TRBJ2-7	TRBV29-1	CSVEGPGAAEQYF
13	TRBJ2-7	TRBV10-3	CAISVGQGAGQYF
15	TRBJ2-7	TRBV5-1	CASSLGLSSTYEQYF